Listed below are T cell receptor beta chains from one sample, sequenced in a study of regulatory T cells in long-lasting Graves disease. TCRdb re-derived calls from the multiplex PCR reads in MiXCR, one entry per CDR3 protein. The data contain 350,000 to 500,000 distinct CDR3 sequences, about a sixth of them singletons. These data are also associated with another study on T cells in Graves' hyperthyroidism and ophthalmopathy.

Material: peripheral blood mononuclear cells (PBMCs), obtained at new diagnosis, from a patient treated with antithyroid drugs. The receptors come from a woman aged 18-30 years with Graves disease. Each CDR3 is given with its conserved first and last residue. The order of the fields is D gene, clone size, J gene, V gene, CDR3 DNA, CDR3 protein. A D gene is named only where the DNA matches it firmly. Size tells how often a clone was seen (once, few, many) or the class of an expanded clone, and some rows leave it out.

>-|many|TRBJ1-2|TRBV5-6
TGTGCCAGCAGCTTAGTCGCAGGGTCATATGGCTACACCTTC
CASSLVAGSYGYTF
>-|few|TRBJ2-1|TRBV6-1
TGTGCCAGCACCCAGACCTGGAGCTCCTACAATGAGCAGTTCTTC
CASTQTWSSYNEQFF
>-|many|TRBJ1-2|TRBV2
TGTGCCAGCAGTTACAGGGATGGCTATGGCTACACCTTC
CASSYRDGYGYTF
>TRBD1|-|TRBJ1-5|TRBV15
TGTGCCACCAGCAGAGGGACAGGGAAGAATCAGCCCCAGCATTTT
CATSRGTGKNQPQHF
>-|few|TRBJ1-1|TRBV20-1
TGCAGTGCTACGAAGGGAGGGATGAACACTGAAGCTTTCTTT
CSATKGGMNTEAFF
>TRBD1|many|TRBJ2-2|TRBV7-2
TGTGCCAGCAGCTACTACCGGGACAGGGGAAACGGGGAGCTGTTTTTT
CASSYYRDRGNGELFF
>-|few|TRBJ1-5|TRBV30
TGTGCCTGGAGTTCCCGGGGAAATCAGCCCCAGCATTTT
CAWSSRGNQPQHF
>-|-|TRBJ2-7|TRBV28
TGTGCCAGCAACCAAATCAAGGGGCCTCATCCCTACGAGCAGTACTTC
CASNQIKGPHPYEQYF
>-|few|TRBJ1-1|TRBV14
TGTGCCAGCAGCCATCAGGGCCTGAACACTGAAGCTTTCTTT
CASSHQGLNTEAFF
>TRBD1|-|TRBJ1-5|TRBV20-1
TGCAGTGCTAGGATACAGGGGGCGCGGGATCAGCCCCAGCATTTT
CSARIQGARDQPQHF
>-|many|TRBJ2-7|TRBV7-8
TGTGCCAGCAGCTTAGGTCTACTTTACGAGCAGTACTTC
CASSLGLLYEQYF
>TRBD2|-|TRBJ2-3|TRBV5-4
TGTGCCAGCAGCTCGGGAAGCGGGAGGGCAGGAGATACGCAGTATTTT
CASSSGSGRAGDTQYF
>TRBD2|-|TRBJ2-7|TRBV30
TGTGCCTGGAGTGCTACTCTAGCGGGGGAGCAGTACTTC
CAWSATLAGEQYF
>-|many|TRBJ1-1|TRBV12-3/TRBV12-4
TGTGCCAGCAGTTTGACAGTTGAAGCTTTCTTT
CASSLTVEAFF
>-|many|TRBJ2-1|TRBV5-5
TGTGCCAGCAGCACAGTTGGGCCCAATGAGCAGTTCTTC
CASSTVGPNEQFF
>TRBD2|-|TRBJ2-1|TRBV7-9
TGTGCCAGCAGCCCCCACGGTAGCGGGAGTAAGGATGAGCAGTTCTTC
CASSPHGSGSKDEQFF
>TRBD2|many|TRBJ2-3|TRBV12-3/TRBV12-4
TGTGCCAGCAGTACCAGACTAGCGGGACCAGATACGCAGTATTTT
CASSTRLAGPDTQYF
>-|-|TRBJ1-6|TRBV12-3/TRBV12-4
TGTGCCAGCAGTTTGGTCAGGGATAATTCACCCCTCCACTTT
CASSLVRDNSPLHF
>-|-|TRBJ1-2|TRBV15
TGTGCCACCAGCAGAGGGCCCGGGACGGGCGTTTATGGCTACACCTTC
CATSRGPGTGVYGYTF
>TRBD1|-|TRBJ2-7|TRBV20-1
TGCAGTGCGGTAAACAGGGGGCGCCTTCCCAGCGAGCAGTACTTC
CSAVNRGRLPSEQYF
>TRBD2|-|TRBJ2-1|TRBV3-1
TGTGCCAGCAGCCGGATAACTAGCGGCCCTGGGAACAATGAGCAGTTCTTC
CASSRITSGPGNNEQFF
>-|-|TRBJ1-3|TRBV11-2
TGTGCCAGCAGCTTAGAGACAGTGATCTCTGGAAACACCATATATTTT
CASSLETVISGNTIYF
>TRBD2|-|TRBJ2-1|TRBV18
TGTGCCAGCTCACCTACTAGCGGGAGATACAATGAGCAGTTCTTC
CASSPTSGRYNEQFF
>-|many|TRBJ1-1|TRBV6-5
TGTGCCAGCAGTTACAACAGGATCCTGAACACTGAAGCTTTCTTT
CASSYNRILNTEAFF
>-|many|TRBJ1-1|TRBV7-2
TGTGCCAGCAGCCAAACAGGGTCCCCATTCTTT
CASSQTGSPFF
>TRBD1|few|TRBJ2-7|TRBV20-1
TGCAGTGCTGGGGGACAGGGGGCCTACTACGAGCAGTACTTC
CSAGGQGAYYEQYF
>TRBD2|many|TRBJ2-1|TRBV20-1
TGCAGTGCTCCGAGACTAGCGGGTCGAGGTGATGAGCAGTTCTTC
CSAPRLAGRGDEQFF
>-|-|TRBJ2-5|TRBV4-1
TGCGCCAGCAGCCAAGGCCTCCGGCCGAACCAAGAGACCCAGTACTTC
CASSQGLRPNQETQYF
>-|many|TRBJ1-1|TRBV2
TGTGCCAGCAAAGGTGGGGCGGAGAACACTGAAGCTTTCTTT
CASKGGAENTEAFF
>-|many|TRBJ1-2|TRBV5-1
TGCGCCAGCAGCTTGGCCGCGGAGGGGAGCTATGGCTACACCTTC
CASSLAAEGSYGYTF
>TRBD1|many|TRBJ1-5|TRBV27
TGTGCCAGCAAACGGACAGGGCTGGGCAATCAGCCCCAGCATTTT
CASKRTGLGNQPQHF
>TRBD2|-|TRBJ2-1|TRBV25-1
TGTGCCAGCAGTGTAGCGGGGCCTTACAATGAGCAGTTCTTC
CASSVAGPYNEQFF
>TRBD1|many|TRBJ2-3|TRBV20-1
TGCAGTCCTCGTAAAGGGGGCGGAACAGATACGCAGTATTTT
CSPRKGGGTDTQYF
>-|many|TRBJ1-5|TRBV2
TGTGCCAGCAACCAGGGAAGTCAGCCCCAGCATTTT
CASNQGSQPQHF
>-|few|TRBJ1-4|TRBV5-1
TGCGCCAGCAGCTTTCGCAGGGAGGCAACTAATGAAAAACTGTTTTTT
CASSFRREATNEKLFF
>TRBD1|many|TRBJ1-4|TRBV15
TGTGCCACCAGCAGAGATGTCCCCGGGACAGGGTCCCCAACTAATGAAAAACTGTTTTTT
CATSRDVPGTGSPTNEKLFF
>TRBD1|many|TRBJ2-1|TRBV18
TGTGCCAGCTCAACATCGGACAGGACCTACAATGAGCAGTTCTTC
CASSTSDRTYNEQFF
>-|many|TRBJ2-5|TRBV27
TGTGCCAGCAGTGGGTCAATGGGAGAGACCCAGTACTTC
CASSGSMGETQYF
>-|many|TRBJ1-6|TRBV7-2
TGTGCCAGCAGCTTAGCGGATTGGGGGGGCGGGTCACCCCTCCACTTT
CASSLADWGGGSPLHF
>-|few|TRBJ2-3|TRBV7-2
TGTGCCAGCAGCTTACAATCGGCTAGCACAGATACGCAGTATTTT
CASSLQSASTDTQYF
>-|many|TRBJ2-5|TRBV20-1
TGCAGTGCTAGACCCTTTTTCGGCAGCGAAGAGACCCAGTACTTC
CSARPFFGSEETQYF
>-|many|TRBJ2-5|TRBV28
TGTGCCAGCAGTTTTTCGGGCGGAAGAGAGACCCAGTACTTC
CASSFSGGRETQYF
>TRBD1|many|TRBJ1-5|TRBV6-1
TGTGCCAGCAGCGCGAACAGGGGAGTAAGCAATCAGCCCCAGCATTTT
CASSANRGVSNQPQHF
>-|many|TRBJ2-1|TRBV3-1
TGTGCCAGCAGCCTGCTCCCCCAGGGACTTGATTACAATGAGCAGTTCTTC
CASSLLPQGLDYNEQFF
>TRBD2|-|TRBJ2-1|TRBV20-1
TGCAGTGCTAGTATTGGAGCGGGAGTGCGTAAGGAGCAGTTCTTC
CSASIGAGVRKEQFF
>TRBD1|many|TRBJ1-6|TRBV20-1
TGCAGTGCTAGTAGGGACAGGGGGAATTCACCCCTCCACTTT
CSASRDRGNSPLHF
>-|-|TRBJ1-2|TRBV28
TGTGCCAGCAGGGCAGGACCACGATGGGTCTATGGCTACACCTTC
CASRAGPRWVYGYTF
>-|few|TRBJ2-6|TRBV19
TGTGCCAGTAGTCTCAACAACCCGTTCTCTGGGGCCAACGTCCTGACTTTC
CASSLNNPFSGANVLTF
>TRBD1|many|TRBJ1-1|TRBV2
TGTGCCAGCAGTGCTTTAGGGACAGGGCGGGGGGACACTGAAGCTTTCTTT
CASSALGTGRGDTEAFF
>TRBD2|many|TRBJ2-7|TRBV11-2
TGTGCCAGCAGCCAAACCCTAGGGACTAGGCCCCACGAGCAGTACTTC
CASSQTLGTRPHEQYF
>-|-|TRBJ2-5|TRBV5-8
TGTGCCAGCAGCTTTTATCAGGGAAAAGAGACCCAGTACTTC
CASSFYQGKETQYF
>TRBD2|many|TRBJ2-7|TRBV7-2
TGTGCCAGCGGAAAGACTAGCGGGATCCCCTACGAGCAGTACTTC
CASGKTSGIPYEQYF
>TRBD2|few|TRBJ2-7|TRBV7-9
TGTGCCAGCAGCTTAGGTTACGGCGTACTAGCGGGCGAGCAGTACTTC
CASSLGYGVLAGEQYF
>TRBD2|many|TRBJ2-7|TRBV20-1
TGCAGTGCTAGAGATGGGGACTACTCCTACGAGCAGTACTTC
CSARDGDYSYEQYF
>-|-|TRBJ2-7|TRBV5-1
TGCGCCAGCAGCTTGGCTAGCAACTACGAGCAGTACTTC
CASSLASNYEQYF
>-|-|TRBJ2-2|TRBV12-3/TRBV12-4
TGTGCCAGCAGTCCCCGGGCCTCTTTACCCACCGGGGAGCTGTTTTTT
CASSPRASLPTGELFF
>TRBD2|many|TRBJ2-5|TRBV28
TGTGCCAGCAGTTTATCGGCGGGAGAGGGGAAGTACCAAGAGACCCAGTACTTC
CASSLSAGEGKYQETQYF
>-|-|TRBJ2-7|TRBV4-1
TGCGCCAGCAGCCAAGCAGGATGGCAGTACTTC
CASSQAGWQYF